These 22 T cell receptor beta chains came from one sample sequenced in a study of blood T cell repertoires in COVID-19 (dated by TCRdb to about 2020). The library was generated by the immunoSEQ multiplex PCR assay. TCRdb's version of the immuneACCESS table is confined to in-frame rearrangements and falls short of the full clone set. An unresolved V gene accounts for under half of the shortfall where checked; the remainder is of unknown origin. In all, the sample holds 65,000 or so clones, and under 85% of those were seen once. 6% to 7% of the sample rests with the top ten. Sequencing was done on a sample of peripheral blood. Receptor source: a woman aged 45 to 65 with active or convalescent COVID-19.

The chain carries TRBV24-1 and TRBJ1-2; D ambiguous. Trimming left V 4 bases short and J 1 base short, with 9 bases between. The CDR3 length is 14 residues. The V gene's germline CDR1 is KGHDR and CDR2 SFDVKD. In nucleotides, the CDR3 is TGTGCCACCAGTGAAAGTCCGGGTAACTATGGCTACACCTTC. As protein: CATSESPGNYGYTF.

This clone was seen only a few times. The gene calls are TRBV4-2 and TRBJ1-5, with D tentatively TRBD1 (6 bases). Trimming left V 3 bases short and J 4 bases short, with 10 bases between. Per the germline V gene, CDR1 is LGHNA and CDR2 is YNFKEQ. The CDR3 covers 14 residues. CDR3 coding DNA: TGTGCCAGCAGCCACCCCACAGGGAATCAGCCCCAGCATTTT. Translating gives CASSHPTGNQPQHF.

The chain has TRBV6-4 and TRBJ2-2; perhaps TRBD2 as D (5 bases). The V gene's germline CDR1 is MRHNA and CDR2 SNTAGT. Trimming took off 4 bases at V and 6 bases at J, with 9 bases between the two ends. There are 13 residues in the CDR3. In DNA form, the CDR3 reads TGTGCCAGCAGTGTATCCGGGGCCGGGGAGCTGTTTTTT. It encodes CASSVSGAGELFF.

This rearrangement joins TRBV4-2 to TRBJ1-4; D is ambiguous. V lost 1 base and J lost 0, with 12 bases in between. The CDR3 is 17 residues long. Germline CDR1 and CDR2: LGHNA and YNFKEQ. CDR3: CASSQGSGGSTNEKLFF. The CDR3 nucleotides read TGTGCCAGCAGCCAAGGAAGCGGAGGATCAACTAATGAAAAACTGTTTTTT.

This rearrangement joins TRBV18 to TRBJ1-2, with 10 bases fitting TRBD1. The germline gives CDR1 KGHSH, CDR2 LQKENI. This CDR3 spans 19 amino acids. V trimming: 2 bases; J trimming: 4 bases; junction bases outside the gene matches: 16. Written as DNA, the CDR3 is TGTGCCAGCTCACCATTCGACCCCTGGGAGACAGGGGGCCCCTATGGCTACACCTTC. As protein: CASSPFDPWETGGPYGYTF. Looking up the rest from reference TRBV18 and TRBJ1-2 gives the full variable domain: NAGVMQNPRHLVRRRGQEARLRCSPMKGHSHVYWYRQLPEEGLKFMVYLQKENIIDESGMPKERFSAEFPKEGPSILRIQQVVRGDSAAYFCASSPFDPWETGGPYGYTFGSGTRLTVV.

V usage is TRBV2 and J usage is TRBJ2-1; the match to TRBD2 covers 9 bases. The J segment lost 5 bases and the V segment lost 4 bases, leaving 3 bases of the junction unmatched. Germline V gene lookup returns CDR1 SNHLY and CDR2 FYNNEI. This CDR3 is built from 14 residues. The DNA for the CDR3 is TGTGCCAGCAGTGCTAGCGGGAACGACAATGAGCAGTTCTTC. Amino acids: CASSASGNDNEQFF.

The V gene is TRBV18, the J gene TRBJ2-5, with a possible D match to TRBD1 (6 bases). V lost 10 bases, J lost 0 bases, and 12 bases lay in between. In germline, CDR1 is KGHSH, CDR2 LQKENI. CDR3 size: 13 residues. CDR3 in amino acids: CATKQGNQETQYF. The DNA for the CDR3 is TGTGCCACCAAGCAGGGGAACCAAGAGACCCAGTACTTC.

The chain has TRBV5-6 and TRBJ1-3; D remains ambiguous. The CDR3 loop spans 13 amino acids. The germline gives CDR1 SGHDT, CDR2 YYEEEE. V lost 3 bases to trimming and J lost 2 bases, with 6 bases between them. Here the CDR3 reads CASSSPPGNTIYF. Written as DNA, the CDR3 is TGTGCCAGCAGCTCCCCTCCTGGAAACACCATATATTTT.

The chain combines TRBV7-9 with TRBJ1-4; D remains unclear. The germline V gene encodes CDR1 SEHNR and CDR2 FQNEAQ (reference sequence). V dropped 3 bases and J dropped 10 bases, with 12 bases sitting between them. This CDR3 comprises 13 residues. Here the CDR3 reads CASSLPSIAKLFF. CDR3 nucleotides: TGTGCCAGCAGCTTGCCCTCTATTGCAAAACTGTTTTTT.

This clone showed up just a few times. V usage is TRBV27 and J usage is TRBJ1-1; 8 bases match TRBD1. Looked up from germline, CDR1 is MNHEY and CDR2 is SMNVEV (reference sequence). The CDR3 extends over 15 amino acids. The junction had 7 bases not matched to a gene; V was cut back by 4 bases and J by 3 bases. CDR3 protein: CASSSYRGRDTEAFF. As DNA, the CDR3 is TGTGCCAGCAGTTCCTACAGGGGGAGAGACACTGAAGCTTTCTTT.

The chain carries TRBV15 and TRBJ2-5, with 9 bases identical to TRBD2. CDR1 is LNHNV, CDR2 YYDKDF, per germline (reference sequence). Unmatched junction bases numbered 5, after V lost 1 base and J lost 2 bases. The CDR3 is 16 amino acids. CDR3 bases: TGTGCCACCAGCAGAGGGGTAGCGGGAGAGCAAGAGACCCAGTACTTC. It yields the protein CATSRGVAGEQETQYF.

The chain is built from TRBV9 and TRBJ1-6; D ambiguous. Germline lookup yields CDR1 SGDLS and CDR2 YYNGEE. The V gene lost 0 bases and the J gene lost 10 bases, with 11 bases spanning the gap. The CDR3 covers 14 residues. The CDR3, as DNA: TGTGCCAGCAGCGTAGATCACAGTTCGTCACCCCTCCACTTT. Encoded protein: CASSVDHSSSPLHF.

The V call is TRBV21-1, the J call TRBJ2-3; the table's D call, TRBD2, was not checked against the DNA. TRBV21-1 is described as a pseudogene. The CDR3 loop spans 12 amino acids. DNA for the CDR3: TGTGCCAGCAGCAAAGAATCGGATACGCAGTATTTT. It codes for CASSKESDTQYF.

The genes are TRBV4-3 and TRBJ2-1; unclear D gene. V was shortened by 2 bases and J by 5 bases, with 13 bases between the two germline ends. This CDR3 comprises 15 residues. Looked up from germline, CDR1 is LGHNA and CDR2 is YSLEER. The DNA of the CDR3 is TGCGCCAGCAGCCAAAGAAACGGTATACACAATGAGCAGTTCTTC. As protein: CASSQRNGIHNEQFF.

The chain joins TRBV19 to TRBJ2-7; 8 nucleotides line up with TRBD2. With V trimmed by 2 bases and J by 1 base, 4 bases remained unmatched. The CDR3 length is 15 residues. Germline V gene lookup returns CDR1 LNHDA and CDR2 SQIVND (reference sequence). The CDR3 here is CASSIRVAGSYEQYF. DNA of the CDR3: TGTGCCAGTAGTATAAGGGTAGCGGGGTCCTACGAGCAGTACTTC.

J is TRBJ1-5 and V is TRBV27; D is unclear. Trimming left V 3 bases short and J 3 bases short, with 12 bases between. In germline, CDR1 is MNHEY, CDR2 SMNVEV (reference sequence). This CDR3 region has 15 residues. As DNA, the CDR3 is TGTGCCAGCAGTTTCTTTTCGGGTTACAATCAGCCCCAGCATTTT. Protein sequence: CASSFFSGYNQPQHF.

For the CDR3, the DNA is TGTGCCAGTAGTGTACGACAGGTACTAAACACTGAAGCTTTCTTT. Translated, it gives CASSVRQVLNTEAFF. The chain employs TRBV19 and TRBJ1-1, with D perhaps TRBD1 (6 bases). This CDR3 is 15 amino acids long. CDR1 and CDR2 from the germline V gene are LNHDA and SQIVND (reference sequence). Trimming left V 5 bases short and J 2 bases short, with 15 bases between.

This sequence joins TRBV10-3 and TRBJ1-2; perhaps TRBD1 as D (5 bases). V lost 3 bases to trimming and J lost 8 bases, with 19 bases between them. CDR1 and CDR2 from the germline V gene are ENHRY and SYGVKD. This CDR3 region has 15 residues. The CDR3 nucleotides are TGTGCCATCAGTGATTCCGGGAGGGACGTTAAGGGCTACACCTTC. Translation: CAISDSGRDVKGYTF.

The genes are TRBV7-9 and TRBJ1-2, with D possibly being TRBD1 (5 bases). This CDR3 spans 15 amino acids. CDR1 is SEHNR and CDR2 is FQNEAQ in the germline V gene (reference sequence). The V end was cut by 1 base, the J end by 0 bases, with 9 bases between. CDR3 loop: CASSLGGGANYGYTF. Here the CDR3 DNA reads TGTGCCAGCAGCTTAGGCGGAGGGGCTAACTATGGCTACACCTTC. The complete variable domain, with remaining parts taken from reference TRBV7-9 and TRBJ1-2, reads DTGVSQNPRHKITKRGQNVTFRCDPISEHNRLYWYRQTLGQGPEFLTYFQNEAQLEKSRLLSDRFSAERPKGSFSTLEIQRTEQGDSAMYLCASSLGGGANYGYTFGSGTRLTVV.

Ten or more counts support this clone. The V and J genes are TRBV5-6 and TRBJ1-1; 9 positions agree with TRBD1. Trimming removed 3 bases from V and 0 bases from J; junction bases left unmatched: 3. Looked up from germline, CDR1 is SGHDT and CDR2 is YYEEEE. The CDR3 contains 15 residues. The CDR3 sequence is CASSWGDRVNTEAFF. The CDR3 DNA is TGTGCCAGCAGCTGGGGGGACAGGGTGAACACTGAAGCTTTCTTT.

DNA for the CDR3: TGTGCCAGCAGCGCAGACAGGTTCCGCAATCAGCCCCAGCATTTT. Encoded protein: CASSADRFRNQPQHF. This chain uses TRBV7-8 with TRBJ1-5; maybe TRBD1 (6 bases). V dropped 5 bases and J dropped 2 bases, with 13 bases sitting between them. The CDR3 loop spans 15 amino acids. Germline CDR1 and CDR2: SGHVS and FQNEAQ.

The V and J genes are TRBV3-1 (or the pseudogene TRBV3-2) and TRBJ2-1; 7 nucleotides match TRBD2. From germline, CDR1 is LGHDT and CDR2 YNNKEL (reference sequence). The CDR3 is 17 amino acids. The V gene end was trimmed by 1 base and the J gene end by 0 bases; junction bases not matched to a gene: 6. The CDR3 DNA reads as TGTGCCAGCAGCCAAGTGTTCGGGGGGAGCTCCTACAATGAGCAGTTCTTC. Its protein product is CASSQVFGGSSYNEQFF.